This T cell receptor beta chain was profiled in a study of blood T cell repertoires in COVID-19. Looking at the study overall: The origin of the acute and convalescent COVID-19 samples was the United States, Italy and Spain. The analysed material was cDNA or gDNA that came from T cells, B-cell-depleted T cells, or PBMCs.

In the authors' workflow: Reference gene primer amplification in the assay estimated nucleated cell counts. The repertoire was sequenced with immunoSEQ multiplex PCR; TCRdb's copy has only in-frame clones and lacks some. V and J calls and clone size are copied from that table; D and trimming were computed from the DNA. The sample includes about 200,000 clones, around 82% of them seen just once. The CDR3 spans 16 residues. Germline V CDR1 and CDR2: LGHNA, YNFKEQ. V was trimmed by 1 base and J by 6 bases, leaving 15 bases between them. The V and J genes are TRBV4-2 and TRBJ2-2; D ambiguous. The TCR originated in a woman in her thirties or forties with active or convalescent COVID-19. The sample comprised peripheral blood. The CDR3 sequence: CASSQGASQTAGELFF. Written as DNA, the CDR3 is TGTGCCAGCAGCCAAGGAGCGTCCCAAACGGCCGGGGAGCTGTTTTTT.